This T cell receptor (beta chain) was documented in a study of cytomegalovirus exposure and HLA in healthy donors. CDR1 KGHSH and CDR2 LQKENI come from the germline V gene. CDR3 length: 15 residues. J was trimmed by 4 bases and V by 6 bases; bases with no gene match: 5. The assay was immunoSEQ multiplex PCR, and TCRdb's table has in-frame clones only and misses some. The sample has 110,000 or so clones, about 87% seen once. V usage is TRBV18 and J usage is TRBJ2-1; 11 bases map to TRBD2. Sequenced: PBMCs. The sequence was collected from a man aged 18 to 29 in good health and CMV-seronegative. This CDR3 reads CASSQLAGVYNEQFF. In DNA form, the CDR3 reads TGTGCCAGCTCCCAACTAGCGGGGGTTTACAATGAGCAGTTCTTC. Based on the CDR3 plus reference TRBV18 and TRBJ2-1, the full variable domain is NAGVMQNPRHLVRRRGQEARLRCSPMKGHSHVYWYRQLPEEGLKFMVYLQKENIIDESGMPKERFSAEFPKEGPSILRIQQVVRGDSAAYFCASSQLAGVYNEQFFGPGTRLTVL.